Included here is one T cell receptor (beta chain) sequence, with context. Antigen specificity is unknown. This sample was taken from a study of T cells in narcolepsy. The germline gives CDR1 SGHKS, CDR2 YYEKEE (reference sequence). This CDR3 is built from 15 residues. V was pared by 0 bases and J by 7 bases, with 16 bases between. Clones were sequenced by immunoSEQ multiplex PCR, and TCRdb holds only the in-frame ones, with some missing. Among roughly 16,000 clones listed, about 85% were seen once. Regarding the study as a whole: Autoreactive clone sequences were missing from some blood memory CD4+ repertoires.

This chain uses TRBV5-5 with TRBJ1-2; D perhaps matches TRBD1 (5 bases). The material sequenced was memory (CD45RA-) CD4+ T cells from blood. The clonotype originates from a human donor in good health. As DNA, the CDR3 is TGTGCCAGCAGCTTGGGGGTAGGGTTAGGGACTGGCTACACCTTC. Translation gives CASSLGVGLGTGYTF.